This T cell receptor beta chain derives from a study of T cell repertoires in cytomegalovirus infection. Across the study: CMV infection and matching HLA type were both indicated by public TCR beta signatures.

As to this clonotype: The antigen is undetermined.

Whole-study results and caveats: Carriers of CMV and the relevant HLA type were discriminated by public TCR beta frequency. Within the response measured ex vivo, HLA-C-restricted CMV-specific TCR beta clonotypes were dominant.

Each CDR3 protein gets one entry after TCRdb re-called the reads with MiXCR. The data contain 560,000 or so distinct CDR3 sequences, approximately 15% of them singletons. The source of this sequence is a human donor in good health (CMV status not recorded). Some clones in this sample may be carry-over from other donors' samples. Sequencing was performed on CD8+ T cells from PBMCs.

The CDR3 region has the DNA TGCGCCAGCAGCGGGGAGGGGTTCGAGGTGTCCGGGGCCAACGTCCTGACTTTC. Residues: CASSGEGFEVSGANVLTF. The chain joins TRBV5-1 to TRBJ2-6; 7 bases are a match to TRBD2. The trim removed 4 bases at V and 4 bases at J, leaving 14 bases unmatched. The CDR3 totals 18 residues. Germline loops: CDR1 SGHRS, CDR2 YFSETQ.